The 14 T cell receptor beta chains below come from one sample, sequenced in a study of response to subunit inactivated influenza vaccine. TCRdb reanalysed the RT-PCR reads using MiXCR and keeps one entry per CDR3 protein. The profile shows about 780,000 distinct CDR3 sequences, roughly 18% of them singletons. Sequenced material: PBMCs from blood, taken 4 to 6 days after vaccination. The receptor source for this set is a man over 45 who received an inactivated influenza vaccine.

The chain links TRBV7-9 to TRBJ2-7; D is uncertain. CDR1 SEHNR and CDR2 FQNEAQ come from the germline V gene (reference sequence). Trimming removed 1 base at V and 2 bases at J, with 9 bases between. The CDR3 is 14 residues long. CDR3 in amino acids: CASSLGIGAYEQYF. Here the CDR3 DNA reads TGTGCCAGCAGCTTAGGGATTGGGGCCTACGAGCAGTACTTC.

The gene calls are TRBV5-6 and TRBJ2-5; D possibly matches TRBD1 or TRBD2 (6 bases each). V lost 4 bases and J lost 2, with 15 bases in between. From germline, CDR1 is SGHDT and CDR2 YYEEEE. CDR3 length: 15 amino acids. The CDR3 DNA is TGTGCCAGCAGCCGGGGGCGGGGCCTGCAAGAGACCCAGTACTTC. Translated, it gives CASSRGRGLQETQYF.

The chain couples TRBV20-1 to TRBJ1-3; D remains ambiguous. The CDR3 is made up of 13 amino acids. The V and J ends lost 6 bases and 4 bases respectively, with 13 bases between them. Germline CDR1 reads DFQATT; CDR2 reads SNEGSKA (reference sequence). The CDR3 DNA reads TGCAGTGCCCCTACAGTGAACGGAAACACCATATATTTT. Translated: CSAPTVNGNTIYF.

The V call is TRBV12-3 or TRBV12-4, the J call TRBJ2-7, with TRBD2 matching over 10 bases. Trimming took 5 bases from V and 9 from J; bases not matched to a gene: 10. The CDR3 contains 14 residues. The CDR3 bases are TGTGCCAGCAGTAGCCTAGCGGGGGTAGGGCGGCAGTACTTC. The encoded protein is CASSSLAGVGRQYF.

This clonotype was detected a few times. The gene calls are TRBV10-3 and TRBJ2-7, with a weak D call TRBD1 (6 bases). The CDR3 has 15 residues. V was shortened by 4 bases and J by 0 bases, with 13 bases between the two germline ends. Looked up from germline, CDR1 is ENHRY and CDR2 is SYGVKD. In DNA form, the CDR3 reads TGTGCCATCAGTGGGACAGCGTGGGCCTCCTACGAGCAGTACTTC. This codes for CAISGTAWASYEQYF.

The chain is built from TRBV4-2 and TRBJ2-7; 14 nucleotides match TRBD2. The CDR3 consists of 19 residues. The V segment lost 5 bases and the J segment 2 bases; nucleotides outside the gene matches: 14. CDR1 is LGHNA, CDR2 YNFKEQ, per germline. CDR3 sequence: CASSKKGGTSGSHPYEQYF. DNA of the CDR3: TGTGCCAGCAGCAAGAAGGGGGGGACTAGCGGGAGTCACCCCTACGAGCAGTACTTC.

This clonotype was observed a few times. The J gene is TRBJ2-1, the V gene TRBV29-1, with D uncertain. Germline V gene data show CDR1 as SQVTM and CDR2 as ANQGSEA. V was trimmed by 4 bases and J by 12 bases, leaving 22 bases between them. The CDR3 is 14 amino acids. The CDR3 protein is CSVGDGRTGGWQFF. CDR3 nucleotide sequence: TGCAGCGTTGGCGACGGACGGACCGGTGGATGGCAGTTCTTC.

The chain uses TRBV3-1 and TRBJ2-7; D gene ambiguous. The CDR3 extends over 14 amino acids. The germline CDR1 and CDR2 sequences are LGHDT and YNNKEL (reference sequence). V dropped 1 base and J dropped 0 bases, with 7 bases sitting between them. Here the CDR3 DNA reads TGTGCCAGCAGCCAAGGCACCATCTCCTACGAGCAGTACTTC. Amino acids: CASSQGTISYEQYF.

This chain uses TRBV6-1 with TRBJ1-1; D is ambiguous. This CDR3 comprises 13 residues. V gave up 1 base and J gave up 6 bases, with 9 bases separating them. In germline, CDR1 is MNHNS, CDR2 SASEGT. The CDR3 here is CASSEVNRPEAFF. The CDR3 nucleotides read TGTGCCAGCAGTGAAGTTAACCGGCCTGAAGCTTTCTTT.

The chain employs TRBV5-5 and TRBJ2-2; 8 bases agree with TRBD1. The CDR3 is 17 residues long. Trimming at V came to 0 bases and at J to 4 bases, leaving 8 bases not matched to a gene. Germline CDR1 is SGHKS and CDR2 is YYEKEE (reference sequence). The CDR3 sequence: CASSLGRQGRITGELFF. The CDR3 nucleotides are TGTGCCAGCAGCTTGGGCCGACAGGGGAGAATCACCGGGGAGCTGTTTTTT.

This clonotype was recorded many times. The J gene is TRBJ2-7, the V gene TRBV7-2; TRBD1 might be the D (6 bases). Germline CDR1 reads SGHTA; CDR2 reads FQGNSA. This CDR3 is built from 14 residues. Deletions cut 5 bases from V and 0 bases from J, with 11 bases between. The CDR3, as DNA: TGTGCCAGCAGCGCGGACAGTGACTCCTACGAGCAGTACTTC. Protein: CASSADSDSYEQYF. The entire variable domain, with the rest obtained from reference TRBV7-2 and TRBJ2-7, is as follows: GAGVSQSPSNKVTEKGKDVELRCDPISGHTALYWYRQSLGQGLEFLIYFQGNSAPDKSGLPSDRFSAERTGGSVSTLTIQRTQQEDSAVYLCASSADSDSYEQYFGPGTRLTVT.

The chain is built from TRBV5-1 and TRBJ2-7; either TRBD1 or TRBD2 may supply D (5 bases each). This CDR3 region has 13 residues. V gave up 7 bases and J gave up 6 bases, with 17 bases separating them. In germline, CDR1 is SGHRS, CDR2 YFSETQ. CDR3 residues: CASGGVGAFEQYF. The CDR3 coding sequence is TGCGCCAGCGGGGGAGTAGGGGCCTTCGAGCAGTACTTC.

The chain is built from TRBV6-1 and TRBJ2-1; a possible D gene is TRBD2 (5 bases). V shed 2 bases and J shed 7 bases, with 15 bases lying between them. The CDR3 length is 15 residues. Germline CDR1 reads MNHNS; CDR2 reads SASEGT. The CDR3 is CASSETRHRGNEQFF. CDR3 bases: TGTGCCAGCAGTGAAACGAGACATCGCGGGAATGAGCAGTTCTTC.

This chain links TRBV20-1 with TRBJ2-1; 9 positions match TRBD2. This CDR3 contains 13 residues. CDR1 and CDR2 from the germline V gene are DFQATT and SNEGSKA (reference sequence). The CDR3 nucleotides read TGCGGTGGTATAGCGGGAGTCTACAATGAGCAGTTCTTC. Amino acid sequence: CGGIAGVYNEQFF.